Each of the 19 T cell receptor beta chains below was sequenced from the same sample in a study of T cells expressing NK-cell markers. One entry per CDR3 protein, without DNA, is what TCRdb gives after re-calling the 5' RACE reads. The specimen's table records 300,000 to 500,000 distinct CDR3 sequences. The sample was blood T cells: a sorted CD56 or NKG2C T cell subset, CD4+ or CD8+ T cells, or bulk PBMC T cells (not recorded which). All receptors derive from a woman in her forties or fifties in good health.

The rearrangement links TRBV7-9 to TRBJ2-1. The CDR3 extends over 16 amino acids. CDR1 and CDR2 (germline): SEHNR, FQNEAQ (reference sequence). CDR3: CASSLSTASSYNEQFF.

The chain carries TRBV3-1 and TRBJ1-1; TCRdb outputs TRBD1, but without DNA this stays unchecked. The V gene's germline CDR1 is LGHDT and CDR2 YNNKEL (reference sequence). This CDR3 has 16 residues. The CDR3 spells CASSQAQTGRGTEAFF.

The chain uses TRBV20-1 and TRBJ1-6; the TCRdb D gene call, TRBD1, has no DNA to confirm it. The V gene's germline CDR1 is DFQATT and CDR2 SNEGSKA (reference sequence). This CDR3 contains 14 residues. The CDR3 spells CSAGVQGGDSPLHF.

This chain uses TRBV11-3 with TRBJ2-1; the TCRdb D gene call, TRBD1, has no DNA to confirm it. CDR1 and CDR2 from the germline V gene are SGHNT and YENEEA. The CDR3 has 12 amino acids. CDR3 sequence: CASRKGQPEQFF. The full variable domain, rest sourced from reference TRBV11-3 and TRBJ2-1, is EAGVVQSPRYKIIEKKQPVAFWCNPISGHNTLYWYLQNLGQGPELLIRYENEEAVDDSQLPKDRFSAERLKGVDSTLKIQPAELGDSAVYLCASRKGQPEQFFGPGTRLTVL.

The V gene is TRBV5-1, the J gene TRBJ2-1; TCRdb selects TRBD1, and the lack of DNA leaves this call unchecked. Per germline, CDR1 SGHRS and CDR2 YFSETQ. This CDR3 comprises 15 residues. CDR3 loop: CASSPVAGQDNEQFF.

The rearrangement links TRBV27 to TRBJ2-3; TCRdb selects TRBD2, and the lack of DNA leaves this call unchecked. The CDR3 spans 16 residues. Per the germline V gene, CDR1 is MNHEY and CDR2 is SMNVEV (reference sequence). The CDR3 sequence: CASSRFRTSTPDTQYF.

The chain recombines TRBV7-9 with TRBJ2-1. Germline CDR1 is SEHNR and CDR2 is FQNEAQ (reference sequence). The CDR3 is 11 amino acids. CDR3 loop: CASSSRTWQFF.

The chain has TRBV29-1 and TRBJ2-3. The germline V gene has CDR1 SQVTM and CDR2 ANQGSEA. The CDR3 consists of 14 residues. The CDR3 region is CSANGLLDTDTQYF.

The V call is TRBV10-2, the J call TRBJ2-1; TCRdb's assignment of TRBD1 cannot be checked, as there is no DNA. The CDR3 length is 12 residues. Germline V gives CDR1 WSHSY, CDR2 SAAADI. CDR3 protein: CASSDRGDEQFF.

This chain connects TRBV10-3 to TRBJ1-1; the D call from TCRdb, TRBD1, cannot be confirmed without DNA. Per the germline V gene, CDR1 is ENHRY and CDR2 is SYGVKD. The CDR3 runs to 13 residues. CDR3 region: CAISEPGRTEAFF.

This chain links TRBV9 with TRBJ1-4. The CDR3 runs 15 residues. Germline V lookup: CDR1 SGDLS, CDR2 YYNGEE. The CDR3 reads CASSVDSHSAGKLFF.

The V and J genes are TRBV3-1 and TRBJ2-5; TCRdb reports TRBD1, a call that lacks DNA to check it against. Germline CDR1 reads LGHDT; CDR2 reads YNNKEL (reference sequence). The CDR3 loop spans 13 amino acids. CDR3 amino acids: CASTPLPGATQYF.

The chain uses TRBV7-2 and TRBJ1-1; TCRdb names TRBD1, which stays unverified in the absence of DNA. Germline V gene lookup returns CDR1 SGHTA and CDR2 FQGNSA. The CDR3 spans 15 residues. The CDR3 reads CASSRATGLGTEAFF. Filled out from reference TRBV7-2 and TRBJ1-1, the complete variable domain reads GAGVSQSPSNKVTEKGKDVELRCDPISGHTALYWYRQSLGQGLEFLIYFQGNSAPDKSGLPSDRFSAERTGGSVSTLTIQRTQQEDSAVYLCASSRATGLGTEAFFGQGTRLTVV.

The rearrangement links TRBV2 to TRBJ2-3; as DNA is missing, the TRBD2 call by TCRdb cannot be tested. CDR1 and CDR2 from the germline V gene are SNHLY and FYNNEI. The CDR3 length is 13 residues. CDR3 sequence reads: CASKGLITDTQYF. The full variable domain, completed using reference TRBV2 and TRBJ2-3, is EPEVTQTPSHQVTQMGQEVILRCVPISNHLYFYWYRQILGQKVEFLVSFYNNEISEKSEIFDDQFSVERPDGSNFTLKIRSTKLEDSAMYFCASKGLITDTQYFGPGTRLTVL.

The chain links TRBV10-3 to TRBJ2-5; TCRdb names TRBD1, which stays unverified in the absence of DNA. The CDR3 loop spans 13 amino acids. CDR1 and CDR2 from the germline V gene are ENHRY and SYGVKD. The CDR3 sequence: CAISLGTDRLQYF.

The CDR3 sequence is CSALRGQETQYF. The chain is built from TRBV20-1 and TRBJ2-5. Germline CDR1 is DFQATT and CDR2 is SNEGSKA (reference sequence). The CDR3 length is 12 residues.

The J gene is TRBJ1-1, the V gene TRBV7-6; TCRdb outputs TRBD1, but without DNA this stays unchecked. The CDR3 extends over 15 amino acids. The V gene's germline CDR1 is SGHVS and CDR2 FNYEAQ. This CDR3 reads CASSLDPGMNTEAFF.

J is TRBJ1-2 and V is TRBV27. Germline V gene sequence: CDR1 MNHEY, CDR2 SMNVEV (reference sequence). The CDR3 extends over 12 amino acids. The CDR3 loop reads CATLREGYGYTF.

The CDR3 sequence is CASIPQGAVGTDTQYF. V gene TRBV6-5 combines with J gene TRBJ2-3; without DNA, the TCRdb call of TRBD1 cannot be checked. The CDR3 is 16 residues long. Germline V gene lookup returns CDR1 MNHEY and CDR2 SVGAGI.